Below, 27 T cell receptor beta chains from the same sample are listed, as sequenced in a study of siplizumab effects on memory and regulatory T cells (dated by TCRdb to between 2018 and 2020). The library relied on the immunoSEQ multiplex PCR assay. In its TCRdb copy, this immuneACCESS table keeps in-frame sequences only and misses some clones. Where compared with another copy, unresolved V genes explain less than half of these, and the others have no known cause. Counted in this sample were 50,000 to 75,000 clones; 70% to 85% of them appeared once. 0.4% to 0.5% of the sample is in the top ten clones. The specimen was memory CD4+ T cells sorted from blood. This sample's cell subset or site label indicates: unstimulated CD4+ memory T cells. Receptors were obtained from a human donor in good health.

This clone has more than one count but fewer than ten. The chain combines TRBV6-1 with TRBJ1-1; D is perhaps TRBD1 (6 bases). V lost 7 bases, J lost 10 bases, and 19 bases lay in between. The CDR3 has 13 amino acids. Germline V gene data show CDR1 as MNHNS and CDR2 as SASEGT. The CDR3 is CASILWGALRAFF. In DNA form, the CDR3 reads TGTGCCAGCATACTTTGGGGGGCCTTGCGAGCTTTCTTT.

V and J are TRBV11-2 and TRBJ1-6; D is unresolved. Per the germline V gene, CDR1 is SGHAT and CDR2 is FQNNGV. V lost 1 base to trimming and J lost 8 bases, with 6 bases between them. The CDR3 totals 13 residues. CDR3: CASSLVPDSPLHF. The CDR3 DNA follows: TGTGCCAGCAGCTTAGTCCCCGATTCACCCCTCCACTTT.

This clone was counted at least ten times. The chain joins TRBV28 to TRBJ2-7; no clear D gene. V lost 2 bases and J 4 bases, leaving 3 bases between the germline ends. Germline CDR1 MDHEN, CDR2 SYDVKM. CDR3 length: 11 amino acids. CDR3 loop: CASSLEYEQYF. The CDR3 DNA follows: TGTGCCAGCAGTTTAGAATACGAGCAGTACTTC.

This clone was recorded once. Other DNA sequences from this sample encode an identical CDR3 as well. J is TRBJ2-2 and V is TRBV19, with no clear D. The CDR3 is made up of 11 amino acids. CDR1 LNHDA and CDR2 SQIVND come from the germline V gene (reference sequence). Trimming left V 7 bases short and J 4 bases short, with 4 bases between. The chain's CDR3 is CASTRTGELFF. The DNA of the CDR3 is TGTGCCAGTACCCGCACCGGGGAGCTGTTTTTT.

The sample holds a few counts of this clone. V usage is TRBV19 and J usage is TRBJ1-5; TRBD1 might be the D (5 bases). This CDR3 has 15 residues. The V end lost 6 bases, the J end lost 1 base, and 13 bases lay between the germline ends. Germline values: CDR1 LNHDA, CDR2 SQIVND (reference sequence). CDR3 sequence reads: CASRLPGPSNQPQHF. CDR3 nucleotides: TGTGCCAGTAGGTTACCGGGACCCAGCAATCAGCCCCAGCATTTT. Drawing the rest from reference TRBV19 and TRBJ1-5, the complete variable domain is DGGITQSPKYLFRKEGQNVTLSCEQNLNHDAMYWYRQDPGQGLRLIYYSQIVNDFQKGDIAEGYSVSREKKESFPLTVTSAQKNPTAFYLCASRLPGPSNQPQHFGDGTRLSIL.

The chain uses TRBV19 and TRBJ2-3; D perhaps matches TRBD2 (5 bases). Trimming cost V 4 bases and J 8 bases, with 13 bases left between them. Germline V gene data show CDR1 as LNHDA and CDR2 as SQIVND (reference sequence). The length of the CDR3 is 13 residues. The CDR3 sequence: CASSKPPTTTQYF. CDR3 coding DNA: TGTGCCAGTAGTAAGCCACCGACTACTACGCAGTATTTT. Full variable domain (missing parts from reference TRBV19 and TRBJ2-3): DGGITQSPKYLFRKEGQNVTLSCEQNLNHDAMYWYRQDPGQGLRLIYYSQIVNDFQKGDIAEGYSVSREKKESFPLTVTSAQKNPTAFYLCASSKPPTTTQYFGPGTRLTVL.

The rearrangement links TRBV7-2 to TRBJ2-7, with 10 bases identical to TRBD1. The CDR3 loop spans 15 amino acids. J gave up 1 base and V 3 bases, and 3 bases lay outside the gene matches. Germline values: CDR1 SGHTA, CDR2 FQGNSA. The CDR3 is CASSFDRGLSYEQYF. The CDR3, as DNA: TGTGCCAGCAGCTTCGACAGGGGGCTTTCCTACGAGCAGTACTTC.

This chain links TRBV4-1 with TRBJ2-5; possible D gene TRBD1, 6 bases. Between the trimmed V and J ends, which lost 0 bases and 5 bases, there was a span of 7 bases. The CDR3 runs to 13 residues. The germline gives CDR1 MGHRA, CDR2 YSYEKL. The CDR3 DNA reads TGCGCCAGCAGCCAAGATCAGGGGGAGACCCAGTACTTC. Its translation is CASSQDQGETQYF.

The V and J genes are TRBV4-1 and TRBJ2-7, with TRBD1 matching over 7 bases. Germline V lookup: CDR1 MGHRA, CDR2 YSYEKL. The V gene end was trimmed by 3 bases and the J gene end by 2 bases; junction bases not matched to a gene: 7. CDR3 length equals 15 residues. CDR3 bases: TGCGCCAGCAGCCACTATCTGACAGGGACCTACGAGCAGTACTTC. This translates into CASSHYLTGTYEQYF.

The chain recombines TRBV6-1 with TRBJ2-1, with 9 bases identical to TRBD2. Germline V CDR1 and CDR2: MNHNS, SASEGT. The V gene end was trimmed by 0 bases and the J gene end by 8 bases; junction bases not matched to a gene: 2. This CDR3 has 14 amino acids. The CDR3 sequence: CASSEARGGHEQFF. The CDR3 DNA sequence: TGTGCCAGCAGTGAAGCGCGGGGGGGCCATGAGCAGTTCTTC.

The genes are TRBV5-4 and TRBJ2-6, with a possible D match to TRBD1 (6 bases). This CDR3 is built from 16 residues. The germline CDR1 and CDR2 sequences are SGHNT and YYREEE (reference sequence). V shed 0 bases and J shed 4 bases, with 11 bases lying between them. CDR3 sequence (DNA): TGTGCCAGCAGCTTGGCTCAGGGGACCGGGGCCAACGTCCTGACTTTC. Protein sequence: CASSLAQGTGANVLTF.

This clone appeared a single time. This chain uses TRBV30 with TRBJ2-3; 10 bases map to TRBD2. Germline assignment: CDR1 GTSNPN and CDR2 SVGIG (reference sequence). The CDR3 sequence is 15 residues long. With V trimmed by 6 bases and J by 2 bases, 8 bases remained unmatched. CDR3 sequence reads: CACHHTSGDTDTQYF. The CDR3, as DNA: TGTGCCTGTCACCATACTAGCGGGGACACAGATACGCAGTATTTT. Full variable domain (remainder filled in from reference TRBV30 and TRBJ2-3): SQTIHQWPATLVQPVGSPLSLECTVEGTSNPNLYWYRQAAGRGLQLLFYSVGIGQISSEVPQNLSASRPQDRQFILSSKKLLLSDSGFYLCACHHTSGDTDTQYFGPGTRLTVL.

The rearrangement links TRBV19 to TRBJ1-5; D gene unclear. The CDR3 covers 15 residues. CDR1 and CDR2 (germline): LNHDA, SQIVND (reference sequence). V lost 6 bases to trimming and J lost 3 bases, with 15 bases between them. CDR3 sequence: CASSLRHLANQPQHF. CDR3 sequence (DNA): TGTGCCAGTAGCCTACGACACCTCGCCAATCAGCCCCAGCATTTT.

This chain joins TRBV7-2 and TRBJ2-1; 10 bases fit TRBD1. This CDR3 comprises 15 residues. Germline V gene data show CDR1 as SGHTA and CDR2 as FQGNSA. After removal of 5 bases from V and 4 bases from J, the junction contained 5 bases not matched to a gene. The CDR3 is CASSPGQGGYNEQFF. The CDR3 coding sequence is TGTGCCAGCAGCCCAGGACAGGGGGGGTACAATGAGCAGTTCTTC.

The rearrangement links TRBV15 to TRBJ2-2; D possibly uses TRBD1 or TRBD2 (5 bases each). V lost 3 bases, J lost 2 bases, and 7 bases lay in between. Per germline, CDR1 LNHNV and CDR2 YYDKDF (reference sequence). CDR3 length equals 14 residues. The DNA for the CDR3 is TGTGCCACCAGCAGGGGACCTAACACCGGGGAGCTGTTTTTT. As protein: CATSRGPNTGELFF. The full variable domain, in which reference TRBV15 and TRBJ2-2 provide the parts outside the CDR3, is DAMVIQNPRYQVTQFGKPVTLSCSQTLNHNVMYWYQQKSSQAPKLLFHYYDKDFNNEADTPDNFQSRRPNTSFCFLDIRSPGLGDTAMYLCATSRGPNTGELFFGEGSRLTVL.

The chain joins TRBV4-3 to TRBJ1-2; D perhaps matches TRBD1 (5 bases). The germline V and J ends were trimmed by 0 bases and 4 bases, with 15 bases remaining between them. Germline CDR1 is LGHNA and CDR2 is YSLEER. The CDR3 sequence is 16 residues long. CDR3 residues: CASSQDFRGLTYGYTF. CDR3 DNA sequence: TGCGCCAGCAGCCAAGATTTTCGGGGGTTAACCTATGGCTACACCTTC.

The CDR3, as DNA: TGTGCCAGCAGCATGGACAGGGGTGGTGAAAAACTGTTTTTT. The encoded protein is CASSMDRGGEKLFF. V usage is TRBV11-3 and J usage is TRBJ1-4; 9 bases line up with TRBD1. CDR1 is SGHNT and CDR2 is YENEEA in the germline V gene. Losses at the gene ends were 5 bases for V and 7 bases for J; bases not matched to a gene: 5. This CDR3 spans 14 amino acids.

V is TRBV2 and J is TRBJ2-3, with 11 bases fitting TRBD2. V dropped 1 base and J dropped 6; count of bases not matched to a gene: 6. The CDR3 has 16 amino acids. Germline assignment: CDR1 SNHLY and CDR2 FYNNEI. The CDR3 DNA reads as TGTGCCAGCAGTGAAGGGACTAGCGGGCCTCGGGATACGCAGTATTTT. Protein product: CASSEGTSGPRDTQYF.

The rearrangement joins TRBV5-5 to TRBJ1-4; possible D gene TRBD1, 5 bases. The CDR3 loop spans 15 amino acids. CDR1 is SGHKS and CDR2 is YYEKEE in the germline V gene (reference sequence). Trimming left V 4 bases short and J 0 bases short, with 10 bases between. As DNA, the CDR3 is TGTGCCAGCAGCGGGACTATGGCAACTAATGAAAAACTGTTTTTT. Its translation is CASSGTMATNEKLFF.

The chain joins TRBV7-2 to TRBJ1-6; 8 bases line up with TRBD1. The CDR3 has 14 residues. V shed 4 bases and J 8 bases; nucleotides not matched to a gene: 4. The germline V gene encodes CDR1 SGHTA and CDR2 FQGNSA. The CDR3 region has the DNA TGTGCCAGCAGCTCCCGACAGGGGCATTCACCCCTCCACTTT. Protein: CASSSRQGHSPLHF.

This clone was found once. J is TRBJ2-7 and V is TRBV28; 7 nucleotides line up with TRBD2. This CDR3 has 13 amino acids. J lost 5 bases, V lost 7 bases, and 8 bases had no gene match. The V gene's germline CDR1 is MDHEN and CDR2 SYDVKM. The CDR3 DNA reads as TGTGCCAGCACCTCGGGGGGTTTGGACGAGCAGTACTTC. Protein product: CASTSGGLDEQYF.

This chain links TRBV28 with TRBJ1-2; a possible D gene is TRBD1 (6 bases). Per the germline V gene, CDR1 is MDHEN and CDR2 is SYDVKM. The germline V and J ends were trimmed by 6 bases and 8 bases, with 16 bases remaining between them. The CDR3 contains 13 residues. For the CDR3, the DNA is TGTGCCAGCAGCTCCACAGGGAAGTCAGGCTACACCTTC. Protein sequence: CASSSTGKSGYTF.

The V and J genes are TRBV2 and TRBJ2-4; no clear D. Trimming shortened V by 3 bases and J by 3 bases, and 15 bases separated the two germline ends. The germline CDR1 and CDR2 sequences are SNHLY and FYNNEI. The CDR3 extends over 16 amino acids. The CDR3 nucleotides read TGTGCCAGCAGTGACTTGGGAATTTATGACAAAAACATTCAGTACTTC. It specifies CASSDLGIYDKNIQYF.

V usage is TRBV27 and J usage is TRBJ1-2; D uncertain. Trimming stripped 4 bases from V and 4 bases from J, with 10 bases between. This CDR3 is 13 amino acids long. From germline, CDR1 is MNHEY and CDR2 SMNVEV (reference sequence). The CDR3 reads CASSSEPSYGYTF. CDR3 bases: TGTGCCAGCAGTTCCGAGCCGTCCTATGGCTACACCTTC.

V and J are TRBV19 and TRBJ1-6; 9 positions agree with TRBD1. Germline CDR1 LNHDA, CDR2 SQIVND (reference sequence). The CDR3 is made up of 14 amino acids. V lost 2 bases and J lost 10; bases outside the gene matches: 3. CDR3 DNA sequence: TGTGCCAGTAGTATAAAGACAGGGGGGTCACCCCTCCACTTT. Its protein is CASSIKTGGSPLHF.

V usage is TRBV9 and J usage is TRBJ2-3; the match to TRBD2 covers 8 bases. After removal of 0 bases from V and 2 bases from J, the junction contained 8 bases not matched to a gene. The CDR3 consists of 17 residues. The germline V gene encodes CDR1 SGDLS and CDR2 YYNGEE. This CDR3 reads CASSVVWAGGLTDTQYF. Written as DNA, the CDR3 is TGTGCCAGCAGCGTAGTCTGGGCGGGGGGCCTCACAGATACGCAGTATTTT.

The sample holds one count of this clone. This sequence joins TRBV28 and TRBJ1-1; 11 nucleotides agree with TRBD1. CDR1 is MDHEN, CDR2 SYDVKM, per germline. The CDR3 loop spans 15 amino acids. The J segment lost 6 bases and the V segment lost 5 bases, leaving 8 bases of the junction unmatched. CDR3 region: CASSHSGTGGAEAFF. As DNA, the CDR3 is TGTGCCAGCAGTCATAGTGGGACAGGGGGAGCTGAAGCTTTCTTT.